This T cell receptor (beta chain) was captured in a study of vaccination effects on CD4 cells after COVID-19. CDR1 and CDR2 (germline): MGHRA, YSYEKL. The CDR3 totals 15 residues. The V gene lost 1 base and the J gene lost 4 bases, with 14 bases spanning the gap. As regards this clone: What it recognizes is unknown.

Method: immunoSEQ multiplex PCR; TCRdb's copy keeps in-frame clones and lacks some. The data hold about 39,000 clones, with around two thirds observed a single time. The culture ran for about 11 days, and then CD4+ T cells were isolated. Subjects were given two BNT162b2 or mRNA-1273 vaccine doses. The TCR sequence derives from a human donor who received a COVID-19 vaccine. The sample consisted of CD4+ T cells from PBMCs cultured without peptide, taken after COVID-19 vaccination. This chain links TRBV4-1 with TRBJ2-7; D gene ambiguous. Written as DNA, the CDR3 is TGCGCCAGCAGCCAAGGGGTCTCAAGCCGTTACGAGCAGTACTTC. Residues: CASSQGVSSRYEQYF.